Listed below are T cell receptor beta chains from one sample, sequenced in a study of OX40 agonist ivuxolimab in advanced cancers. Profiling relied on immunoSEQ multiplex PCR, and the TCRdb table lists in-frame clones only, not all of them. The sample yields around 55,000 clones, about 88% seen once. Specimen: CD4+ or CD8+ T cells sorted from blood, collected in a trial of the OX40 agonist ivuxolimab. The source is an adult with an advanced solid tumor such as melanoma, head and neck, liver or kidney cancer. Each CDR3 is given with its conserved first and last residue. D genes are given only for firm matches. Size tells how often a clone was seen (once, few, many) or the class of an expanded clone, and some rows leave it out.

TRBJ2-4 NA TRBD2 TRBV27 TGTGCCAGCAGTTCGGTTAGCGGGAGTGAAAGAGCCAAAAACATTCAGTACTTC CASSSVSGSERAKNIQYF
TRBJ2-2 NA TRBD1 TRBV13 TGTGCCAGCAGCCGGGGACAGTCCCACGGGGAGCTGTTTTTT CASSRGQSHGELFF
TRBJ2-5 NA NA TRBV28 TGTGCCAGCAGTCAATCCGCGGGATGGGAGACCCAGTACTTC CASSQSAGWETQYF
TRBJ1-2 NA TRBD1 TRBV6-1 TGTGCCAGCAGTGAACTTGACAGGGAGGTTTATGGCTACACCTTC CASSELDREVYGYTF
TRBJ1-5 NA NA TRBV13 TGTGCCAGCAGCATACACCGGGACGGGAATCAGCCCCAGCATTTT CASSIHRDGNQPQHF
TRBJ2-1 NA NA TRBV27 TGTGCCAGCAGTAGGGGGACATACAATGAGCAGTTCTTC CASSRGTYNEQFF
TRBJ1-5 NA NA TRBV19 TGTGCCACTCGGGACCTGGGCAGCAATCAGCCCCAGCATTTT CATRDLGSNQPQHF
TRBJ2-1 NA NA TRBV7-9 TGTGCCAGCAGCATACCGGGACCCTACAATGAGCAGTTCTTC CASSIPGPYNEQFF
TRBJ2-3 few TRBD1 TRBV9 TGTGCCAGCAGCGCCGGACAGGGCCCAGATACGCAGTATTTT CASSAGQGPDTQYF
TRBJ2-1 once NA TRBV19 TGTGCCAGTAGTACGACAGTTTACAATGAGCAGTTCTTC CASSTTVYNEQFF
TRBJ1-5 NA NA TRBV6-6 TGTGCCAGCAGTGTGGACAGTATCAATCAGCCCCAGCATTTT CASSVDSINQPQHF
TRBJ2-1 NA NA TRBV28 TGTGCCAGCAGTCGACCTACCGGGAATATTTACAATGAGCAGTTCTTC CASSRPTGNIYNEQFF